This record covers a single T cell receptor beta chain. This receptor's antigen is unknown. Base qualities are missing; no much larger clone stands one base away. The germline V gene specifies KGHSH as CDR1 and LQKENI as CDR2. The CDR3 holds 14 amino acids from the cysteine to the phenylalanine. The entry retains the CDR3 DNA only, 42 bases that are in frame from base 1. V lost 5 bases and J lost 6 bases, and the count of bases not matched to a germline gene is 8. This record belongs to a study of T cells after yellow fever vaccination (dated by TCRdb to about 2019). At the level of the whole study: Libraries from fractions with low cell numbers were prepared with the SMART-Seq v4 Ultra Low Input RNA kit. Blood was collected at multiple timepoints before and after primary and secondary immunization, and bulk PBMC replicates and cell subsets were isolated. The cohort comprised two healthy male donors, one aged 18 to 29 and one aged 30 to 40 years. Bulk TCR alpha and beta repertoires were sequenced longitudinally to track T-cell clones before and after primary and booster YFV17D yellow fever vaccination.

TCR cDNA was synthesized by 5'RACE template switching, through which a universal primer site and unique molecular identifiers were introduced. Priming of cDNA synthesis was performed from both the TCR alpha and TCR beta constant segments. Library amplification involved two PCR steps, and the second step added sample barcodes and sequencing adapters. Sequencing of libraries was performed on Illumina HiSeq 2500 (2x100 bp) or NovaSeq (2x150 bp). From the authors' description of their analysis: MIGEC handled demultiplexing of reads and collapsing into UMI consensus sequences, while MiXCR performed V(D)J alignment. Using edgeR on replicate PBMC samples, clonotypes were called vaccine-responding if FDR was below 0.01 and the log2 fold change was above 5 up to day 15. Bulk clonotypes were assigned CD4 or CD8 identity according to which sequenced CD4 or CD8 repertoire held them at higher abundance. TCRdb handled the public reads itself, with Q25 trimming in fastp and clone calling in MiXCR, and kept productive beta chains. Rows merge per CDR3 protein into single entries with the most common DNA and genes. TCRdb assigned the V and J calls; the authors' analysis was not used. The table for this sample lists about 74,000 distinct CDR3 sequences; 7.1% of them were counted only once. Of the sample, about 33% is held by the ten largest clones.

The treatment or condition label on this specimen signifies: live attenuated yellow fever vaccine strain. PBMCs were isolated from peripheral blood using a standard Ficoll-Paque protocol. CD4 and CD8 T-cell fractions were isolated with Dynabeads CD4 and CD8 positive selection kits. TriZol was used to extract RNA from bulk PBMCs, from CD4 and CD8 fractions, and from dextramer-positive and dextramer-negative fractions. Overall study outcomes, separate from this receptor: The secondary T-cell response was weaker than the primary response but faster, peaking on day 5 instead of day 15. After the booster, most of the clones that had expanded following primary vaccination were detected again (around 95% of CD4 and around 90% of CD8), which suggests that memory was broadly maintained. Computational filtering was required because FACS-sorted repertoires could contain abundant contaminating clonotypes from the bulk population. Only a couple of donors were included in the study, so the extent to which the findings can be generalized is limited. A small fraction of clonotypes appeared in both the CD4 and CD8 compartments, likely as a result of convergent recombination.

Sequenced here: CD8+ T cells sorted from PBMCs, sampled more than 4 days after the first yellow fever vaccination. The chain links TRBV18 with TRBJ2-7, with 9 bases matching TRBD1. The origin of this receptor is a young man who received the YFV17D yellow fever vaccine. The CDR3 is CASSSPGQGGEQYF. The nucleotide sequence is TGTGCCAGCTCATCCCCGGGACAGGGAGGCGAGCAGTACTTC.